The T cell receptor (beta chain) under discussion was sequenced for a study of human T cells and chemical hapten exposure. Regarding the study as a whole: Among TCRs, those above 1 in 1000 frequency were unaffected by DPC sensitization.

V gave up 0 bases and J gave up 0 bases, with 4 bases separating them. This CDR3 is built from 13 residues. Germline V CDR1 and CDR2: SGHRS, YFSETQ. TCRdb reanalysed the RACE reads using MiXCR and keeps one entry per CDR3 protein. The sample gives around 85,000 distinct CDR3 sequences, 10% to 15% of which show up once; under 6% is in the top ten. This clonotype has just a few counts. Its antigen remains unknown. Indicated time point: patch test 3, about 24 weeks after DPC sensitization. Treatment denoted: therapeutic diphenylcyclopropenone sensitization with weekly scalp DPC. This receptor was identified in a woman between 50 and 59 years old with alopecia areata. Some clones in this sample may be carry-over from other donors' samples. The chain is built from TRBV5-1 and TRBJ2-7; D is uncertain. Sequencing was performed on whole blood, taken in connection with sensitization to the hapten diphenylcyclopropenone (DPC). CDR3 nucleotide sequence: TGCGCCAGCAGCTTGGAGAGCTCCTACGAGCAGTACTTC. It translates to CASSLESSYEQYF.